Below, one TCR beta chain is given with its context. Profiled with immunoSEQ multiplex PCR; TCRdb holds only in-frame clones, not every one. The table has roughly 180,000 clones, roughly 86% seen once. This sample was taken from a study of cytomegalovirus exposure and HLA in healthy donors. The donors were part of the validation cohort of 95 to 150 subjects. That cohort was separate from the first cohort, which comprised some 670 subjects. Germline V CDR1 and CDR2: SGHVS, FQNEAQ. The V gene end was trimmed by 2 bases and the J gene end by 8 bases; junction bases not matched to a gene: 17. CDR3 length equals 19 residues.

The sequence was collected from a man younger than 45 in good health and CMV-seropositive. Sequences were obtained from PBMCs. The chain couples TRBV7-8 to TRBJ2-2; TRBD2 matches at 10 bases. The CDR3 DNA reads as TGTGCCAGCAGCTTAAGGCCCCGCGCGGCTAGCGGGGGTGAAGGGGAGCTGTTTTTT. Amino acids: CASSLRPRAASGGEGELFF.